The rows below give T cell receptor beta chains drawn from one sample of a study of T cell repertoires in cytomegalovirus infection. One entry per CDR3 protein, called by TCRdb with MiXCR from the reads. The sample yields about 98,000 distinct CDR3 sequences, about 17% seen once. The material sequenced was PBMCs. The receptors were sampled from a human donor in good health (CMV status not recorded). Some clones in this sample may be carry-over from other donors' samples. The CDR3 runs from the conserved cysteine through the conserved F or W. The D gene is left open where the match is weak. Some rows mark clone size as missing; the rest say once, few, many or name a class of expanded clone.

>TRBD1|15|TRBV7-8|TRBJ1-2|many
TGTGCCAGCAGCTTGGGGGACAGGACCAACTATGGCTACACCTTC
CASSLGDRTNYGYTF
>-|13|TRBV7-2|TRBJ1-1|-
TGTGCCAGCAGCTTTCCCAGGGTTACTGAAGCTTTCTTT
CASSFPRVTEAFF
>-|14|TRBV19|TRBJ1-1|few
TGTGCCAGTACCCTGTGGGGGGATGTCACTGAAGCTTTCTTT
CASTLWGDVTEAFF
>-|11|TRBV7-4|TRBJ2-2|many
TGTGCCAGCAGCCAAACCGGGGAGCTGTTTTTT
CASSQTGELFF
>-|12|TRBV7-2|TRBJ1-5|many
TGTGCCAGCAGCTTTGGCAATCAGCCCCAGCATTTT
CASSFGNQPQHF
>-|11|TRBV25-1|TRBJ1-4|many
TGTGCCAGCAGTGCTTTTGAAAAACTGTTTTTT
CASSAFEKLFF
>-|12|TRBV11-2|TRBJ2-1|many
TGTGCCAGCAGCGGGATTTACAATGAGCAGTTCTTC
CASSGIYNEQFF
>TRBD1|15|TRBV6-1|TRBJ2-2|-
TGTGCCAGCAGTTTACAGGGGGTCAACACCGGGGAGCTGTTTTTT
CASSLQGVNTGELFF
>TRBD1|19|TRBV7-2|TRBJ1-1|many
TGTGCCAGCATTCCGTCGTCCTTTCCCCAGACAGGGGTTTACACTGAAGCTTTCTTT
CASIPSSFPQTGVYTEAFF
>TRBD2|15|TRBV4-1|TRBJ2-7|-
TGCGCCAGCAGCCAGGCTAGCGGCTACGAAGGGGAGCAGTACTTC
CASSQASGYEGEQYF
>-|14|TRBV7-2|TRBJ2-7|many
TGTGCCAGCAGCCCCAGGAGCAGGGGCTACGAGCAGTACTTC
CASSPRSRGYEQYF
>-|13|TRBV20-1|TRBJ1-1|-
TGCAGTGCTAGGGGGCTTGGGGGCACTGAAGCTTTCTTT
CSARGLGGTEAFF
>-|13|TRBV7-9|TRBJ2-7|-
TGTGCCAGCAGGGACGGACTATCCTACGAGCAGTACTTC
CASRDGLSYEQYF
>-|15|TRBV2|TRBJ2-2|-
TGTGCCAGCAGCGCAGGACGGAAGAACACCGGGGAGCTGTTTTTT
CASSAGRKNTGELFF
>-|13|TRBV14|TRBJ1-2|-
TGTGCCAGCAGCCAAGATAACCGCTATGGCTACACCTTC
CASSQDNRYGYTF
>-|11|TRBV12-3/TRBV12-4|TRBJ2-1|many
TGTGCCAGCAGTTTTCCCAATGAGCAGTTCTTC
CASSFPNEQFF
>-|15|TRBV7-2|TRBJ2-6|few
TGTGCCAGCAGCCCTTACAGGGCTGGGGCCAACGTCCTGACTTTC
CASSPYRAGANVLTF
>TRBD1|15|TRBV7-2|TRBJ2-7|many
TGTGCCAGCAGCTTTGACAGGGGGACAGCCTACGAGCAGTACTTC
CASSFDRGTAYEQYF
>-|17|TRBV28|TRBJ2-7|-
TGTGCCAGCAGTCTATTCGGAGGGGACACCAGAACCTACGAGCAGTACTTC
CASSLFGGDTRTYEQYF
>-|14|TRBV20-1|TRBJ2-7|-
TGCAGTGCTAGGAGGAGGTGGGTAGGATACGAGCAGTACTTC
CSARRRWVGYEQYF
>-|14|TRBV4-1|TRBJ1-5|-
TGCGCCAGCCGTCGGGAGGGCGCGGGTCAGCCCCAGCATTTT
CASRREGAGQPQHF
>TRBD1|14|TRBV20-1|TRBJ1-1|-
TGCAGTGCTCCCCAGACAGGGAGATTTACTGAAGCTTTCTTT
CSAPQTGRFTEAFF
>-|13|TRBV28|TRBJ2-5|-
TGTGCCAGCACCGAAGGACTATTTGAGACCCAGTACTTC
CASTEGLFETQYF
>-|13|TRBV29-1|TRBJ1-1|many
TGCAGCGTCGGCCGGTCACCAGACACTGAAGCTTTCTTT
CSVGRSPDTEAFF
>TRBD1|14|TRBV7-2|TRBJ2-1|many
TGTGCCAGCAGCCAAGGGACAGGCCGGAATGAGCAGTTCTTC
CASSQGTGRNEQFF
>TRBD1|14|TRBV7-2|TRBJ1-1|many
TGTGCCAGCAGCTTAGCAGAAGGGACAGTTATAGCTTTCTTT
CASSLAEGTVIAFF
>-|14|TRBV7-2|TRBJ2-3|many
TGTGCCAGCAGCATTAAACTGGGGGCAGATACGCAGTATTTT
CASSIKLGADTQYF
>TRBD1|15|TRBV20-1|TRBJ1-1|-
TGCAGTGCTGGACAGGGGCTGATTATAGACACTGAAGCTTTCTTT
CSAGQGLIIDTEAFF
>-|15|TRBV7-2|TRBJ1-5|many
TGTGCCAGCAGCTTAGACGGTGATAGCAATCAGCCCCAGCATTTT
CASSLDGDSNQPQHF
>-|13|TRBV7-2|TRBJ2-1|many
TGTGCCAGCAAGTCGCACAGGGCAAATGAGCAGTTCTTC
CASKSHRANEQFF
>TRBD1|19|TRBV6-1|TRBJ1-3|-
TGTGCCAGCAGCAGAAGGAGCGCTGGGACAGCAGACTCTGGAAACACCATATATTTT
CASSRRSAGTADSGNTIYF
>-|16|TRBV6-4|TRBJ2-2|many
TGTGCCAGCAGTCCCGGAGGGGGATTAGACACCGGGGAGCTGTTTTTT
CASSPGGGLDTGELFF
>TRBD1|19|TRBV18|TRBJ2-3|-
TGTGCCAGCTCACCCAGTGTACGAAGGGGGCGAGTATCTCCAGATACGCAGTATTTT
CASSPSVRRGRVSPDTQYF
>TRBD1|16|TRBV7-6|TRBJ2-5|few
TGTGCCAGCAGCTTAGACGGGACAGGTTTGGGAGAGACCCAGTACTTC
CASSLDGTGLGETQYF
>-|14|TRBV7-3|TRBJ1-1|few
TGTGCCAGCAGCTTATGGGGGGTTGACAGTGAAGCTTTCTTT
CASSLWGVDSEAFF
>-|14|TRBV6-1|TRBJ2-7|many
TGTGCCAGCAGCAACTGGGGGGTTATCTACGAGCAGTACTTC
CASSNWGVIYEQYF
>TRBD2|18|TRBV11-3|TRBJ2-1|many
TGTGCCAGCAGTCCGGGCTGGGTAGCGGGGATTTCCTACAATGAGCAGTTCTTC
CASSPGWVAGISYNEQFF
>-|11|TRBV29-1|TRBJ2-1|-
TGCAGCGCTTACGAAGGGGGTGAGCAGTTCTTC
CSAYEGGEQFF
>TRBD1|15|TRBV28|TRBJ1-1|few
TGTGCCAGCAGGCTACCGACAGGGGTAGTGACTGAAGCTTTCTTT
CASRLPTGVVTEAFF
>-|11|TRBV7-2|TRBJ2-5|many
TGTGCCAGCAGCGAGGGGGAGACCCAGTACTTC
CASSEGETQYF
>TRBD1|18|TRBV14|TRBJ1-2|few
TGTGCCAGCAGCCAAACATTCCCGGGACAGGGAACAGCGCATGGCTACACCTTC
CASSQTFPGQGTAHGYTF
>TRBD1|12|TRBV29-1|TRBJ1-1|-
TGCAGCGTGGGACAGGTAGGCGCTGAAGCTTTCTTT
CSVGQVGAEAFF
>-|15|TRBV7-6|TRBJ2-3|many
TGTGCCAGCAGCCGCTTGAGGGGGAGCACAGATACGCAGTATTTT
CASSRLRGSTDTQYF
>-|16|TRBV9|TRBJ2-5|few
TGTGCCAGCAGCGTAGCTCCGGGGGCACTCCAAGAGACCCAGTACTTC
CASSVAPGALQETQYF
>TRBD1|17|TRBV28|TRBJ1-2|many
TGTGCCAGCATATCACCGGACAGGGTATCCACGGAAGATGGCTACACCTTC
CASISPDRVSTEDGYTF
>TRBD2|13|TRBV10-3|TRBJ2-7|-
TGTGCCATCAGTGAGTCCCGGGGGGGCGAGCAGTACTTC
CAISESRGGEQYF
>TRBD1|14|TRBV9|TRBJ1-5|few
TGTGCCAGCAGCGCCACAGGGGACAATCAGCCCCAGCATTTT
CASSATGDNQPQHF
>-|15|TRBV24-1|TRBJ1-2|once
TGTGCCACCAGTGCCTCAGGGGAGAGTGACTATGGCTACACCTTC
CATSASGESDYGYTF
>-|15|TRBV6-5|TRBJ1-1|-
TGTGCCAGCAGTTACAGGGGTTGGATGGACCCTGAAGCTTTCTTT
CASSYRGWMDPEAFF
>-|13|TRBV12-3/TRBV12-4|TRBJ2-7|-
TGTGCCAGCAGCCTTAGACGGGGTCGCGAGCAGTACTTC
CASSLRRGREQYF
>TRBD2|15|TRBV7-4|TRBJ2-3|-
TGTGCCAGCAGACGGACGGGGGGGGGGACAGATACGCAGTATTTT
CASRRTGGGTDTQYF
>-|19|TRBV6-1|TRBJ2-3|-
TGTGCCAGCAACCCGGGATTTACATTACTTCCTATTAGCACAGATACGCAGTATTTT
CASNPGFTLLPISTDTQYF